This TCR beta chain was captured by sequencing in a study of a mutant IDH1 vaccine in newly diagnosed glioma. Study in general: Eight vaccinations went to patients in weeks 1, 3, 5, 7, 11, 15, 19, 23. The study started vaccination 4-6 weeks after radiotherapy alone, or with temozolomide cycles. The therapy given earlier, which was standard therapy, consisted of radiotherapy, temozolomide, or both, and most of the patients received both.

Time point described: week 23, last vaccination. What each vaccine dose contained was 300 ug of mutant IDH1 20-mer peptide, accompanied by topical imiquimod. Some clones are missing from TCRdb's copy, which holds only in-frame ones; the method was immunoSEQ multiplex PCR. The data hold approximately 82,000 clones, with roughly 85% observed a single time. Remarks on this clone: Its matching antigen is unknown.

Findings and caveats of the study: With respect to changes in top peripheral T cell clonotypes, pseudoprogression seemed unrelated.

Sample: PBMCs, taken from a glioma patient whose treatment included an IDH1 peptide vaccine. The receptor comes from a man aged 25-45 years with glioma. Some clones in this sample may be carry-over from other donors' samples.

The CDR3 reads CASSLYGSGGPYNEQFF. The CDR3 DNA sequence: TGTGCCAGCAGCTTGTACGGTAGCGGGGGACCTTACAATGAGCAGTTCTTC. This chain joins TRBV5-8 and TRBJ2-1; TRBD2 matches 9 bases. Trimming took 1 base from V and 4 from J; bases not matched to a gene: 9. CDR1 SGHTS and CDR2 YDEGEE come from the germline V gene. The CDR3 consists of 17 residues. Filled out from reference TRBV5-8 and TRBJ2-1, the complete variable domain reads EAGVTQSPTHLIKTRGQQATLRCSPISGHTSVYWYQQALGLGLQFLLWYDEGEERNRGNFPPRFSGRQFPNYSSELNVNALELEDSALYLCASSLYGSGGPYNEQFFGPGTRLTVL.